The subject of this entry is one T cell receptor (beta chain). In the original analysis: Counts of nucleated cells, estimated from reference gene primer amplification, were obtained. Profiled with immunoSEQ multiplex PCR; TCRdb holds only in-frame clones, not every one. The V and J calls and the clone size are those of that table, but D and trimming were determined from the DNA. The table records roughly 300,000 clones, 85% of them present only once. Looked up from germline, CDR1 is SGHDT and CDR2 is YYEEEE. There are 14 residues in the CDR3. V was shortened by 3 bases and J by 1 base, with 9 bases between the two germline ends. These data belong to a study of blood T cell repertoires in COVID-19. Background on the study: COVID-19 samples, acute and convalescent, were from the United States, Italy and Spain. Sources were T cells, B-cell-depleted T cells, or PBMCs; the material itself was cDNA or gDNA.

This receptor was obtained from a human donor in a cohort sampled during active COVID-19. Sequencing input: peripheral blood. This chain links TRBV5-6 with TRBJ2-3; no firm D call. CDR3 loop: CASSSRLRTDTQYF. In nucleotides, the CDR3 is TGTGCCAGCAGCTCCCGGTTACGCACAGATACGCAGTATTTT.